This is a list of T cell receptor beta chains from one sample in a study of human T cells and chemical hapten exposure. TCRdb independently ran MiXCR on the RACE reads; one entry per CDR3 protein. Here the sample spans 300,000 to 450,000 distinct CDR3 sequences, roughly 5.3% being singletons. The source material was whole blood, sampled in connection with sensitization to the hapten diphenylcyclopropenone (DPC). The source is a woman aged 45-59 years with alopecia areata. Some clones in this sample may be carry-over from other donors' samples. The CDR3 runs from the conserved cysteine through the conserved F or W.

v_gene: TRBV3-1
CDR3aa: CASSQIMQLGNTIYF

v_gene: TRBV5-1
CDR3aa: CASSLEGGTDTQYF

v_gene: TRBV7-7
CDR3aa: CASSPERGETQYF

v_gene: TRBV3-1
CDR3aa: CASSVTGETEAFF

v_gene: TRBV29-1
CDR3aa: CSVSRDRAYEQYF

v_gene: TRBV6-1
CDR3aa: CASSVGLAETQYF

v_gene: TRBV4-3
CDR3aa: CASRRGTGPYEQYF

v_gene: TRBV12-3/TRBV12-4
CDR3aa: CASRRLAGAQETQYF

v_gene: TRBV7-8
CDR3aa: CASSLGVAGGRSTGELFF

v_gene: TRBV7-2
CDR3aa: CASSRDFSPFNTQYF

v_gene: TRBV5-4
CDR3aa: CASSLEARAYNEQFF

v_gene: TRBV13
CDR3aa: CASSPGTNEQYF

v_gene: TRBV11-2
CDR3aa: CASSLAPRNTIYF

v_gene: TRBV5-4
CDR3aa: CASSLGSEGEQFF

v_gene: TRBV5-1
CDR3aa: CASSLLTPSYNEQFF

v_gene: TRBV6-2/TRBV6-3
CDR3aa: CASTPGVSDTGELFF

v_gene: TRBV11-2
CDR3aa: CASSSGPLYTF

v_gene: TRBV29-1
CDR3aa: CSVALLSTDTQYF

v_gene: TRBV28
CDR3aa: CASSSSGAGYGYTF

v_gene: TRBV28
CDR3aa: CASESTGGPTEAFF

v_gene: TRBV7-8
CDR3aa: CASSLFVSSTDTQYF

v_gene: TRBV28
CDR3aa: CASSFRGIGANVLTF

v_gene: TRBV6-2/TRBV6-3
CDR3aa: CASSQDRGYQETQYF

v_gene: TRBV12-3/TRBV12-4
CDR3aa: CASSSPGGPKDEQFF

v_gene: TRBV25-1
CDR3aa: CASSEGAYNSPLHF

v_gene: TRBV7-9
CDR3aa: CASSFPGLDQGQYF

v_gene: TRBV29-1
CDR3aa: CSVENSYEQYF

v_gene: TRBV5-1
CDR3aa: CASSLVAGINSPLHF

v_gene: TRBV4-2
CDR3aa: CASSQDLRETNGYTF

v_gene: TRBV5-1
CDR3aa: CASKSGADTEAFF

v_gene: TRBV2
CDR3aa: CASSAAGGAHYGYTF

v_gene: TRBV5-1
CDR3aa: CASSITGTDNSPLHF

v_gene: TRBV20-1
CDR3aa: CSASGPGGSSEQYF

v_gene: TRBV6-1
CDR3aa: CASSAPTSGSYEQYF

v_gene: TRBV20-1
CDR3aa: CSANTGLMTGYNSPLHF

v_gene: TRBV4-1
CDR3aa: CASTPGQGSYEQYF